Sequencing of this T cell receptor beta chain was carried out in a study of post-analysis software for immune sequencing data. The CDR3 consists of 15 residues. CDR1 is LGHDT, CDR2 YNNKEL, per germline (reference sequence). Worth noting for this clonotype: Its antigen is as yet unknown. The junction and the germline gene differ at one end; a read error may be behind it.

Study-wide findings and caveats: The study found significantly lower normalized Chao1 diversity in multiple sclerosis patients than in controls. Analysis by F measure revealed that same-batch samples clustered strongly together. Patients showed TRBV5-6, TRBV5-1 and TRBV20-1 among about five TRBV segments more frequent than in controls.

cDNA libraries for TCR beta contained unique molecular identifiers. TCRdb used MiXCR to reprocess the PCR reads, holding one entry per CDR3 protein. The table records roughly 600,000 distinct CDR3 sequences, around 44% of them present only once. J is TRBJ2-3 and V is TRBV3-1; either TRBD1 or TRBD2 may supply D (5 bases each). Sequencing used blood. This clonotype was sampled from a girl between 5 and 17 years old with multiple sclerosis. The CDR3 DNA is TGTGCCAGCAGCCAAAGTCCAGGGAGCACGGATACGCAGTATTTT. Encoded protein: CASSQSPGSTDTQYF.